Listed here is a single T cell receptor (beta chain). Its specificity is not known. The V gene's germline CDR1 is SGHRS and CDR2 YFSETQ. J lost 2 bases, V lost 0 bases, and 6 bases had no gene match. This CDR3 is 16 amino acids long. The entry originates in a study of radiotherapy plus CTLA-4 blockade in lung cancer. Sequencing was performed with immunoSEQ multiplex PCR; in TCRdb, only in-frame clones are kept and a portion is missing. This table has some 110,000 clones, approximately 77% appearing once. Findings and limits, study-wide: Expansion in blood of tumor-derived TCR clones was seen after radiotherapy plus ipilimumab.

The V and J genes are TRBV5-1 and TRBJ2-3, with 7 bases lining up with TRBD2. This receptor was taken from a human donor with non-small cell lung cancer that progressed on radiotherapy plus ipilimumab. Some clones in this sample may be carry-over from other donors' samples. Source: peripheral blood, taken from a patient treated with radiotherapy plus ipilimumab. The CDR3 here is CASSLEPSGATDTQYF. Written as DNA, the CDR3 is TGCGCCAGCAGCTTGGAGCCTAGCGGAGCCACAGATACGCAGTATTTT.